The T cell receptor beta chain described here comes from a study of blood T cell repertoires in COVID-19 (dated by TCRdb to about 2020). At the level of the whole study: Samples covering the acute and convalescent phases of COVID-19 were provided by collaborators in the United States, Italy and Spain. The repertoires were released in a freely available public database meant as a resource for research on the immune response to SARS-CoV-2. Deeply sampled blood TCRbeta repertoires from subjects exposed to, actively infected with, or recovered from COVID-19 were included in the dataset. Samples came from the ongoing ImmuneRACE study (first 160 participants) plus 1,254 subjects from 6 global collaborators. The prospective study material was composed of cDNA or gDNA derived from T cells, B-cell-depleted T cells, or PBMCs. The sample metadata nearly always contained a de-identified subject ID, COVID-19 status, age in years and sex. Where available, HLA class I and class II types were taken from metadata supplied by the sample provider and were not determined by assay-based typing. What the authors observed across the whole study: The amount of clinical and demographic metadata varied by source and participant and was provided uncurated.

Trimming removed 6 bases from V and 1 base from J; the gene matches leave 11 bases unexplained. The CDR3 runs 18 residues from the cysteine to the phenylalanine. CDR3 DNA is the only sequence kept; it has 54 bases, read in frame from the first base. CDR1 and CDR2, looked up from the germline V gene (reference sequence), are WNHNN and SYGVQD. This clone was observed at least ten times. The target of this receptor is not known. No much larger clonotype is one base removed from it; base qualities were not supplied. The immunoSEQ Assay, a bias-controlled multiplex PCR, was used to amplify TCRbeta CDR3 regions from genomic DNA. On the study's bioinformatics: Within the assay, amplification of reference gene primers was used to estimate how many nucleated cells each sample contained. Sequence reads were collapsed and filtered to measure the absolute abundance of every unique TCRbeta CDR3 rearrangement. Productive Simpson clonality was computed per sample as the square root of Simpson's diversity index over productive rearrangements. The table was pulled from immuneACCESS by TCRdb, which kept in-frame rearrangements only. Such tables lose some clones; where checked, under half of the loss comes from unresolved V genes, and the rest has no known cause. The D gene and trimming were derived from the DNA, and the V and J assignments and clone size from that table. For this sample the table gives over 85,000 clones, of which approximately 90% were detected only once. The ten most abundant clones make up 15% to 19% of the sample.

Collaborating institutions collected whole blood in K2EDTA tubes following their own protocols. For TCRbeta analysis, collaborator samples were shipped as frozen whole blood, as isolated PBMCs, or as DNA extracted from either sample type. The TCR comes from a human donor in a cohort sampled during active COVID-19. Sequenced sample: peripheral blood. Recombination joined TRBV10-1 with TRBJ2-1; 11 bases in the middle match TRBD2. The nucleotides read TGCGCCAGCAGCCCCGGGACTAGCGGAGGGGGGTCCTACAATGAGCAGTTCTTC. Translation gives CASSPGTSGGGSYNEQFF.